This T cell receptor (beta chain) was obtained from a study of blood T cell repertoires in COVID-19. Study at large: Material from acute and convalescent COVID-19 was sourced from the United States, Italy and Spain. T cells, B-cell-depleted T cells, or PBMCs provided the cDNA or gDNA that served as material.

Under the authors' procedure: The authors estimated nucleated cell counts from reference gene primer amplification. Libraries were prepared by immunoSEQ multiplex PCR; TCRdb keeps only in-frame clonotypes and omits some of them. That table supplies the V and J calls and clone size; D and trimming were determined from the DNA. The sample lists about 180,000 clones, about 80% seen once, with roughly 6.3% in the top ten. The CDR3 is 11 amino acids. The germline V gene has CDR1 DFQATT and CDR2 SNEGSKA (reference sequence). Trimming removed 4 bases from V and 2 bases from J, with 6 bases in between. The receptor was isolated from a human donor in a cohort sampled during active COVID-19. Material for sequencing was peripheral blood. The chain uses TRBV20-1 and TRBJ2-7; D possibly corresponds to TRBD1 (5 bases). The CDR3 loop reads CSATDTYEQYF. CDR3 nucleotide sequence: TGCAGTGCTACGGACACCTACGAGCAGTACTTC.